The T cell receptor beta chain described here comes from a study of T cells in Graves' hyperthyroidism and ophthalmopathy. Overall study findings and caveats: Ophthalmopathy and stable hyperthyroidism were told apart by a 13 V-J model. Model output signaled ophthalmopathy a median approximately 6 months ahead of onset. Most thyroid clonotypes that were expanded above 0.001 also turned up in blood.

RNA transcripts gave rise to amplified TCR beta CDR3 regions. The TCR CDR3 was amplified in a first-round RT-PCR using the HTBI primer set. TCRdb reprocessed the multiplex PCR reads via MiXCR and lists one record per CDR3 protein. There are hundreds of thousands of distinct CDR3 sequences in the sample; about 14% occur only once, and about 12% lies in the top ten. At least 3 on the Clinical Activity Score was recorded for ophthalmopathy patients, who also had NOSPECS grade at least 4 and duration under 3 months. This clonotype has a count of ten or more. Antigen specificity is unknown. The V end was cut by 3 bases, the J end by 3 bases, with 17 bases between. CDR1 and CDR2 from the germline V gene are MNHEY and SMNVEV (reference sequence). CDR3 length equals 16 residues.

The V call is TRBV27, the J call TRBJ1-1; the D is unclear. Sequenced: blood. The source of this sequence is a woman between 50 and 59 years old with Graves' ophthalmopathy. This chain's CDR3 is CASSFGGPGSDTEAFF. The DNA for the CDR3 is TGTGCCAGCAGTTTCGGTGGGCCGGGCTCGGACACTGAAGCTTTCTTT.